Listed below are T cell receptor beta chains from one sample, sequenced in a study of CD8 T cells in Susac syndrome. TCRdb processed the immunoSEQ multiplex PCR reads anew with MiXCR; each CDR3 protein has one entry. The table has 90,000 to 150,000 distinct CDR3 sequences, about 92% seen once. Sequencing was carried out using CD4+ T cells from PBMCs. The source of these receptors is a human donor with multiple sclerosis. CDR3s include the opening cysteine and the closing phenylalanine or tryptophan. Fields, in order: CDR3 protein, CDR3 DNA, D gene, J gene, V gene, clone size. D genes are given only for firm matches. Only part of the rows carry a size: once, few, many, or a class if the clone is expanded.

cdr3_aa: CASSYTPPGQGEETQYF
cdr3_nt: TGTGCCAGCAGCTACACCCCCCCGGGACAGGGTGAGGAGACCCAGTACTTC
d_call: TRBD1
j_call: TRBJ2-5
v_call: TRBV6-5
clone_size: once

cdr3_aa: CASSFTAGTGELFF
cdr3_nt: TGTGCCAGCAGCTTCACCGCCGGGACCGGGGAGCTGTTTTTT
d_call: NA
j_call: TRBJ2-2
v_call: TRBV7-3
clone_size: once

cdr3_aa: CASSYWDRDLYGYTF
cdr3_nt: TGTGCCAGCAGTTACTGGGACAGAGACCTCTATGGCTACACCTTC
d_call: TRBD1
j_call: TRBJ1-2
v_call: TRBV6-2/TRBV6-3
clone_size: NA

cdr3_aa: CASRRGADEQYF
cdr3_nt: TGTGCCAGCAGGCGTGGAGCTGACGAGCAGTACTTC
d_call: NA
j_call: TRBJ2-7
v_call: TRBV7-9
clone_size: NA

cdr3_aa: CATSGLGQGETQYF
cdr3_nt: TGTGCCACCAGTGGTTTGGGGCAGGGAGAGACCCAGTACTTC
d_call: NA
j_call: TRBJ2-5
v_call: TRBV24-1
clone_size: once

cdr3_aa: CASSLVKGSNYGYTF
cdr3_nt: TGTGCCAGCAGCTTAGTCAAGGGGTCGAACTATGGCTACACCTTC
d_call: NA
j_call: TRBJ1-2
v_call: TRBV7-2
clone_size: NA

cdr3_aa: CASTDRGEQYF
cdr3_nt: TGTGCCAGCACCGATCGCGGTGAGCAGTACTTC
d_call: NA
j_call: TRBJ2-7
v_call: TRBV3-1
clone_size: NA

cdr3_aa: CASSSSGGLSTDTQYF
cdr3_nt: TGTGCCAGCAGTTCTAGCGGGGGGCTAAGCACAGATACGCAGTATTTT
d_call: TRBD2
j_call: TRBJ2-3
v_call: TRBV28
clone_size: NA

cdr3_aa: CAIPPGQGNSPLHF
cdr3_nt: TGCGCCATTCCTCCGGGACAGGGCAATTCACCCCTCCACTTT
d_call: TRBD1
j_call: TRBJ1-6
v_call: TRBV5-1
clone_size: NA

cdr3_aa: CASSPRVANYGYTF
cdr3_nt: TGTGCCAGCAGCCCCCGGGTGGCTAACTATGGCTACACCTTC
d_call: NA
j_call: TRBJ1-2
v_call: TRBV9
clone_size: NA

cdr3_aa: CSIALAGGRNEQFF
cdr3_nt: TGCAGCATTGCTCTAGCGGGGGGGCGCAATGAGCAGTTCTTC
d_call: TRBD2
j_call: TRBJ2-1
v_call: TRBV29-1
clone_size: NA

cdr3_aa: CSARGTSVGTDTQYF
cdr3_nt: TGCAGTGCTAGAGGAACCTCAGTGGGCACAGATACGCAGTATTTT
d_call: NA
j_call: TRBJ2-3
v_call: TRBV20-1
clone_size: NA

cdr3_aa: CATSPFGTVGYGYTF
cdr3_nt: TGTGCCACCAGCCCCTTTGGGACAGTAGGGTATGGCTACACCTTC
d_call: TRBD1
j_call: TRBJ1-2
v_call: TRBV15
clone_size: NA

cdr3_aa: CASSRAFYNEQFF
cdr3_nt: TGTGCCAGCAGTCGTGCCTTCTACAATGAGCAGTTCTTC
d_call: NA
j_call: TRBJ2-1
v_call: TRBV7-3
clone_size: NA

cdr3_aa: CASSQELGGLAADTQYF
cdr3_nt: TGCGCCAGCAGCCAAGAATTGGGGGGACTAGCTGCAGATACGCAGTATTTT
d_call: TRBD2
j_call: TRBJ2-3
v_call: TRBV4-3
clone_size: NA

cdr3_aa: CASSSRTGSTEAFF
cdr3_nt: TGTGCCAGCAGTTCCCGGACAGGGAGTACTGAAGCTTTCTTT
d_call: TRBD1
j_call: TRBJ1-1
v_call: TRBV12-3/TRBV12-4
clone_size: NA

cdr3_aa: CASSRSGGPNSPLHF
cdr3_nt: TGTGCCAGCAGCAGATCAGGGGGCCCAAATTCACCCCTCCACTTT
d_call: TRBD1
j_call: TRBJ1-6
v_call: TRBV12-3/TRBV12-4
clone_size: NA

cdr3_aa: CASSDSGGRDTQYF
cdr3_nt: TGTGCCAGCAGTGACTCCGGGGGCAGAGATACGCAGTATTTT
d_call: NA
j_call: TRBJ2-3
v_call: TRBV6-4
clone_size: NA

cdr3_aa: CASSHPQKDTQYF
cdr3_nt: TGCGCCAGCAGCCACCCACAGAAGGATACGCAGTATTTT
d_call: NA
j_call: TRBJ2-3
v_call: TRBV4-1
clone_size: NA

cdr3_aa: CASSLLRGTSETQYF
cdr3_nt: TGTGCCAGCAGTTTATTACGCGGGACCTCGGAGACCCAGTACTTC
d_call: NA
j_call: TRBJ2-5
v_call: TRBV28
clone_size: NA

cdr3_aa: CASSSSYGWDEQYF
cdr3_nt: TGTGCCAGCAGCTCCTCATACGGGTGGGACGAGCAGTACTTC
d_call: NA
j_call: TRBJ2-7
v_call: TRBV7-9
clone_size: NA

cdr3_aa: CASSLRSSDEETQYF
cdr3_nt: TGCGCCAGCAGCTTGCGGTCTAGCGATGAAGAGACCCAGTACTTC
d_call: NA
j_call: TRBJ2-5
v_call: TRBV5-1
clone_size: once

cdr3_aa: CAWSVQGDTIYF
cdr3_nt: TGTGCCTGGAGTGTCCAGGGCGACACCATATATTTT
d_call: NA
j_call: TRBJ1-3
v_call: TRBV30
clone_size: NA

cdr3_aa: CASSDYRGTNTEAFF
cdr3_nt: TGCGCCAGCAGCGATTACAGGGGGACGAACACTGAAGCTTTCTTT
d_call: TRBD1
j_call: TRBJ1-1
v_call: TRBV5-1
clone_size: NA

cdr3_aa: CATNIQGNTEAFF
cdr3_nt: TGTGCCACAAACATACAGGGTAATACTGAAGCTTTCTTT
d_call: NA
j_call: TRBJ1-1
v_call: TRBV2
clone_size: NA

cdr3_aa: CASSTEVRGEAFF
cdr3_nt: TGTGCCAGCTCAACAGAGGTGCGGGGTGAAGCTTTCTTT
d_call: NA
j_call: TRBJ1-1
v_call: TRBV18
clone_size: NA

cdr3_aa: CASALYNEQFF
cdr3_nt: TGTGCCAGCGCGCTCTACAATGAGCAGTTCTTC
d_call: NA
j_call: TRBJ2-1
v_call: TRBV28
clone_size: NA

cdr3_aa: CASSRDRVGTDTQYF
cdr3_nt: TGCGCCAGCAGCAGGGACAGGGTCGGCACAGATACGCAGTATTTT
d_call: TRBD1
j_call: TRBJ2-3
v_call: TRBV5-1
clone_size: NA

cdr3_aa: CASSTRTAYEQYF
cdr3_nt: TGTGCCAGCAGTACCCGGACAGCCTACGAGCAGTACTTC
d_call: NA
j_call: TRBJ2-7
v_call: TRBV6-5
clone_size: once

cdr3_aa: CASSLPVGSSNQPQHF
cdr3_nt: TGTGCCAGCAGTTTACCGGTAGGGAGCAGCAATCAGCCCCAGCATTTT
d_call: NA
j_call: TRBJ1-5
v_call: TRBV28
clone_size: NA

cdr3_aa: CASSYGTTNTEAFF
cdr3_nt: TGTGCCAGCAGTTATGGGACCACAAACACTGAAGCTTTCTTT
d_call: NA
j_call: TRBJ1-1
v_call: TRBV6-5
clone_size: few

cdr3_aa: CAWSVGSGYTF
cdr3_nt: TGTGCCTGGAGTGTCGGAAGTGGCTACACCTTC
d_call: NA
j_call: TRBJ1-2
v_call: TRBV30
clone_size: NA

cdr3_aa: CASSSIIGTGLQISIGYTF
cdr3_nt: TGTGCCAGCAGCTCAATCATCGGGACAGGCCTCCAGATCTCTATTGGCTACACCTTC
d_call: TRBD1
j_call: TRBJ1-2
v_call: TRBV7-3
clone_size: NA

cdr3_aa: CASSLGVAAGVETQYF
cdr3_nt: TGTGCCAGCAGTTTAGGGGTGGCGGCCGGGGTGGAGACCCAGTACTTC
d_call: NA
j_call: TRBJ2-5
v_call: TRBV12-3/TRBV12-4
clone_size: NA

cdr3_aa: CSGGVTEAFF
cdr3_nt: TGCAGTGGGGGGGTCACTGAAGCTTTCTTT
d_call: NA
j_call: TRBJ1-1
v_call: TRBV20-1
clone_size: NA

cdr3_aa: CASSTDRGYEQYF
cdr3_nt: TGTGCCAGCAGCACGGACAGGGGCTACGAGCAGTACTTC
d_call: TRBD1
j_call: TRBJ2-7
v_call: TRBV11-1
clone_size: NA

cdr3_aa: CASRGQGADEQFF
cdr3_nt: TGTGCCAGTAGGGGACAGGGGGCTGATGAGCAGTTCTTC
d_call: TRBD1
j_call: TRBJ2-1
v_call: TRBV19
clone_size: NA

cdr3_aa: CSARPRSGVGWRETQYF
cdr3_nt: TGCAGTGCTAGACCCCGAAGCGGGGTGGGGTGGCGGGAGACCCAGTACTTC
d_call: TRBD2
j_call: TRBJ2-5
v_call: TRBV20-1
clone_size: NA

cdr3_aa: CASRGPSGNTEAFF
cdr3_nt: TGTGCCAGCAGGGGTCCATCGGGGAACACTGAAGCTTTCTTT
d_call: NA
j_call: TRBJ1-1
v_call: TRBV6-2/TRBV6-3
clone_size: NA